This T cell receptor beta chain is from a study of blood T cell repertoires in COVID-19 (dated by TCRdb to 2019 to 2021). For the wider study: Samples covering the acute and convalescent phases of COVID-19 were provided by collaborators in the United States, Italy and Spain. The repertoires were released in a freely available public database intended as a resource for research on the immune response to SARS-CoV-2. The prospective study material was composed of cDNA or gDNA derived from T cells, B-cell-depleted T cells, or PBMCs. Samples were obtained from the ongoing ImmuneRACE study (first 160 participants) and from over 1,000 subjects provided by 6 global collaborators. Nearly every sample came with metadata listing a de-identified subject ID, COVID-19 status, age in years and sex. Where available, HLA class I and class II types were taken from metadata supplied by the sample provider and were not determined by assay-based typing. Deeply sampled blood TCRbeta repertoires from subjects exposed to, actively infected with, or recovered from COVID-19 were included in the dataset. Study-level results and caveats: The amount of clinical and demographic metadata varied by source and participant and was provided uncurated.

As to this clone: It lacks a known antigen. No clone much larger than this one lies a single base away; base qualities are absent.

TCRbeta CDR3 regions were amplified from genomic DNA by means of the immunoSEQ Assay, a bias-controlled multiplex PCR. Processing in the source paper ran as follows. Within the assay, amplification of reference gene primers was used to estimate how many nucleated cells each sample contained. Sequence reads were collapsed and filtered to measure the absolute abundance of every unique TCRbeta CDR3 rearrangement. For each sample, productive Simpson clonality was calculated by taking the square root of Simpson's diversity index across productive rearrangements. The source is immuneACCESS, and TCRdb retained only in-frame sequences with V and J called. Part of the clones is not carried over; for the studies checked, unresolved V genes explain less than half of this, and the remainder is unexplained. V, J and clone size are taken as reported in that table, and D and trimming were inferred from the DNA itself. Here the sample has approximately 100,000 clones; 80% to 85% occur a single time. The ten biggest clones cover 6.3% of the sample.

The collaborating institutions used their own protocols to collect whole blood in K2EDTA tubes. For TCRbeta analysis, collaborators shipped samples in one of three forms: frozen whole blood, isolated PBMCs, or DNA extracted from either of those sample types. Measured from the cysteine to the phenylalanine, the CDR3 is 11 residues long. Only CDR3 DNA remains: 33 bases, in frame from the first base. The V and J ends are trimmed by 0 bases and 10 bases, leaving 7 bases between them. Reading the germline V gene gives CDR1 SGHRS and CDR2 YFSETQ. This sequence was found in a man in his 60s with acute or convalescent COVID-19. The sample consisted of peripheral blood. The sequence is built from TRBV5-1 and TRBJ1-1; the D gene identity is not certain. The CDR3 protein is CASSLAGIAFF. The bases are TGCGCCAGCAGCTTGGCCGGGATAGCTTTCTTT.